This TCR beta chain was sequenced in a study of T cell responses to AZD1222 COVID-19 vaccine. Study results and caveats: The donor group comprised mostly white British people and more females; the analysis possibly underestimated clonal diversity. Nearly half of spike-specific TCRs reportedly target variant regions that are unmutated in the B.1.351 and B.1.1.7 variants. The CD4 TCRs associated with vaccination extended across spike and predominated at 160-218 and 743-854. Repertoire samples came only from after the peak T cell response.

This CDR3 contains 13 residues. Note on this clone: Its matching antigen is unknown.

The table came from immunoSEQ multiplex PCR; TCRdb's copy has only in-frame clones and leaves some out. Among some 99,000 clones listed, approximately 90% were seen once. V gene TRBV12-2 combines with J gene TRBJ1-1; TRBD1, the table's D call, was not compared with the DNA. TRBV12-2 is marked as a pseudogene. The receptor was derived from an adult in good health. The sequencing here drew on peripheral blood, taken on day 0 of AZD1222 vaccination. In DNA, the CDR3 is TGTGCAAGTCGCTTAGCGACGCAGCAGGTGGCTTTCTTT. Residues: CASRLATQQVAFF.